This is a list of T cell receptor beta chains from one sample in a study of blood T cell repertoires in COVID-19. Data came from immunoSEQ multiplex PCR; TCRdb stores just in-frame clones and leaves some out. In the table there are about 85,000 clones, nearly 90% of which are singletons. Source material: peripheral blood. These receptors were obtained from an elderly woman with active or convalescent COVID-19. CDR3s include the opening cysteine and the closing phenylalanine or tryptophan. The order of the fields is V gene, D gene, clone size, J gene, CDR3 protein, CDR3 DNA. D genes are given only for firm matches. Size is omitted from some rows. Given values are once, few, many or a class for expanded clones.

V: TRBV9; D: TRBD1; size: NA; J: TRBJ1-1; CDR3: CASSVGGGQAFF; DNA: TGTGCCAGCAGCGTAGGAGGGGGCCAAGCTTTCTTT
V: TRBV7-2; D: TRBD2; size: once; J: TRBJ2-1; CDR3: CASSWTSGSYEQFF; DNA: TGTGCCAGCAGCTGGACTAGCGGGAGCTATGAGCAGTTCTTC
V: TRBV19; D: TRBD1; size: NA; J: TRBJ2-7; CDR3: CASSLTGTGVLEQYF; DNA: TGTGCCAGTAGTCTTACCGGGACAGGGGTCCTCGAGCAGTACTTC
V: TRBV5-4; D: TRBD2; size: NA; J: TRBJ2-1; CDR3: CASSLASSGRRNEQFF; DNA: TGTGCCAGCAGCTTGGCGTCTAGCGGGAGGCGAAATGAGCAGTTCTTC
V: TRBV5-1; D: NA; size: NA; J: TRBJ2-7; CDR3: CASSLGSGGISYEQYF; DNA: TGCGCCAGCAGCTTGGGTTCTGGCGGGATCTCCTACGAGCAGTACTTC
V: TRBV5-1; D: NA; size: NA; J: TRBJ2-5; CDR3: CASSLGLKETQYF; DNA: TGCGCCAGCAGCTTGGGACTAAAGGAGACCCAGTACTTC
V: TRBV28; D: NA; size: NA; J: TRBJ2-1; CDR3: CASRLRQVYNEQFF; DNA: TGTGCCAGCAGGCTGAGACAGGTCTACAATGAGCAGTTCTTC
V: TRBV11-2; D: NA; size: NA; J: TRBJ1-3; CDR3: CASSTTGGSGNTIYF; DNA: TGTGCCAGCAGTACAACTGGCGGGTCCGGAAACACCATATATTTT
V: TRBV5-1; D: NA; size: NA; J: TRBJ1-1; CDR3: CASSPNQMNTEAFF; DNA: TGCGCCAGCAGCCCCAACCAGATGAACACTGAAGCTTTCTTT
V: TRBV21-1; D: NA; size: NA; J: TRBJ1-5; CDR3: CASSKGGHRATVDSNQPQHF; DNA: TGTGCCAGCAGCAAAGGGGGTCACAGGGCTACCGTTGATAGCAATCAGCCCCAGCATTTT
V: TRBV14; D: NA; size: NA; J: TRBJ1-2; CDR3: CASSQRGGARAYGYTF; DNA: TGTGCCAGCAGCCAAAGGGGTGGCGCTCGAGCCTATGGCTACACCTTC
V: TRBV4-1; D: NA; size: NA; J: TRBJ1-1; CDR3: CASSQDEKGVVTEAFF; DNA: TGCGCCAGCAGCCAAGATGAGAAGGGAGTCGTCACTGAAGCTTTCTTT
V: TRBV19; D: TRBD2; size: once; J: TRBJ2-3; CDR3: CASSISTSSSTDTQYF; DNA: TGTGCCAGTAGTATTTCGACTAGCAGCTCCACAGATACGCAGTATTTT
V: TRBV28; D: TRBD1; size: NA; J: TRBJ1-5; CDR3: CASSYTGGSQPQHF; DNA: TGTGCCAGCAGTTATACAGGGGGCAGTCAGCCCCAGCATTTT
V: TRBV28; D: NA; size: NA; J: TRBJ1-1; CDR3: CASSLIGTMNTEAFF; DNA: TGTGCCAGCAGTTTAATAGGGACAATGAACACTGAAGCTTTCTTT
V: TRBV18; D: TRBD2; size: NA; J: TRBJ2-2; CDR3: CASSPRRAGATNTGELFF; DNA: TGTGCCAGCTCACCACGAAGGGCGGGAGCCACGAACACCGGGGAGCTGTTTTTT
V: TRBV7-6; D: NA; size: NA; J: TRBJ2-1; CDR3: CASSLFLSSSYNEQFF; DNA: TGTGCCAGCAGCTTATTCCTCTCGAGCTCCTACAATGAGCAGTTCTTC
V: TRBV7-2; D: NA; size: NA; J: TRBJ2-7; CDR3: CASSYRQQLSYEQYF; DNA: TGTGCCAGCAGCTACCGACAACAACTCTCCTACGAGCAGTACTTC
V: TRBV7-8; D: NA; size: once; J: TRBJ1-5; CDR3: CASSPRTASNQPQHF; DNA: TGTGCCAGCAGCCCCAGGACAGCTAGCAATCAGCCCCAGCATTTT
V: TRBV28; D: TRBD1; size: once; J: TRBJ1-5; CDR3: CASSSSTGVSLGNQPQHF; DNA: TGTGCCAGCAGTTCGTCCACAGGGGTTTCATTGGGCAATCAGCCCCAGCATTTT
V: TRBV12-3/TRBV12-4; D: NA; size: NA; J: TRBJ2-3; CDR3: CATGTDTQYF; DNA: TGTGCCACCGGCACAGATACGCAGTATTTT
V: TRBV30; D: TRBD1; size: NA; J: TRBJ1-6; CDR3: CAWIGFERTGSKDSPLHF; DNA: TGTGCCTGGATTGGTTTTGAAAGGACAGGGAGTAAAGATTCACCCCTCCACTTT
V: TRBV28; D: TRBD1; size: NA; J: TRBJ1-5; CDR3: CASSIGQGRQPQHF; DNA: TGTGCCAGCAGTATAGGACAGGGCCGGCAGCCCCAGCATTTT
V: TRBV7-8; D: TRBD2; size: NA; J: TRBJ2-5; CDR3: CASSLEIGRAVGTQYF; DNA: TGTGCCAGCAGCTTAGAAATCGGGAGGGCCGTCGGGACCCAGTACTTC
V: TRBV28; D: TRBD2; size: NA; J: TRBJ2-2; CDR3: CASSLNSGYTGELFF; DNA: TGTGCCAGCAGTTTAAATAGCGGGTACACCGGGGAGCTGTTTTTT
V: TRBV7-9; D: NA; size: few; J: TRBJ1-6; CDR3: CASSPQFGSPLHF; DNA: TGTGCCAGCAGCCCACAGTTTGGATCACCCCTCCACTTT
V: TRBV21-1; D: NA; size: NA; J: TRBJ1-1; CDR3: CASTPRGQRNTEAFF; DNA: TGTGCCAGCACACCCCGGGGACAACGGAACACTGAAGCTTTCTTT
V: TRBV29-1; D: NA; size: NA; J: TRBJ1-2; CDR3: CSVEGGQGLDYTF; DNA: TGCAGCGTTGAAGGCGGCCAGGGGCTAGACTACACCTTC
V: TRBV7-9; D: TRBD2; size: few; J: TRBJ2-2; CDR3: CASSSDSGNPGELFF; DNA: TGTGCCAGCAGCTCGGATAGCGGGAACCCCGGGGAGCTGTTTTTT
V: TRBV6-6; D: TRBD1; size: NA; J: TRBJ1-2; CDR3: CASRYQSTGVDGYTF; DNA: TGTGCCAGCAGATATCAGTCGACAGGGGTGGATGGCTACACCTTC
V: TRBV10-1; D: NA; size: NA; J: TRBJ2-2; CDR3: CASRFDSGPGELFF; DNA: TGCGCCAGCAGATTTGATTCAGGTCCAGGGGAGCTGTTTTTT
V: TRBV7-9; D: TRBD2; size: NA; J: TRBJ2-1; CDR3: CASSFSGGRANNEQFF; DNA: TGTGCCAGCAGCTTCTCCGGCGGGAGGGCCAACAATGAGCAGTTCTTC
V: TRBV6-5; D: TRBD1; size: NA; J: TRBJ2-7; CDR3: CASGAQVQGYYEQYF; DNA: TGTGCCAGCGGAGCCCAAGTACAGGGGTACTACGAGCAGTACTTC
V: TRBV10-3; D: NA; size: NA; J: TRBJ2-5; CDR3: CAISVKGETQYF; DNA: TGTGCCATCAGTGTCAAGGGGGAGACCCAGTACTTC
V: TRBV28; D: TRBD1; size: NA; J: TRBJ1-4; CDR3: CASSTRTGGGEKLFF; DNA: TGTGCCAGCAGTACCCGGACAGGAGGAGGTGAAAAACTGTTTTTT